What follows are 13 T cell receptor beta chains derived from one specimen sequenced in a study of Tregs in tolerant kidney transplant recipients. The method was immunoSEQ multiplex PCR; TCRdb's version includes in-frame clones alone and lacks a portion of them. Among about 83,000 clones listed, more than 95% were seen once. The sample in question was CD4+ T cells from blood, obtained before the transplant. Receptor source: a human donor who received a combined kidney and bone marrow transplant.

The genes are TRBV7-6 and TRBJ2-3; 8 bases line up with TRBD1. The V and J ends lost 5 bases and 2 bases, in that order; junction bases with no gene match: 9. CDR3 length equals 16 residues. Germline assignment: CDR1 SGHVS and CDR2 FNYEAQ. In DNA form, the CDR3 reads TGTGCCAGCAGCGACCCCACAGGGGGTTACACAGATACGCAGTATTTT. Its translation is CASSDPTGGYTDTQYF.

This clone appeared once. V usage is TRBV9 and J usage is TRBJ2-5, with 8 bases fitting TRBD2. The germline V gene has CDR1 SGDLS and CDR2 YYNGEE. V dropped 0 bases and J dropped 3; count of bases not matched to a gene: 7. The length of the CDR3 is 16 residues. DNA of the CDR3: TGTGCCAGCAGCGTAGAGCCAGCGGGGGTAGAAGAGACCCAGTACTTC. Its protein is CASSVEPAGVEETQYF.

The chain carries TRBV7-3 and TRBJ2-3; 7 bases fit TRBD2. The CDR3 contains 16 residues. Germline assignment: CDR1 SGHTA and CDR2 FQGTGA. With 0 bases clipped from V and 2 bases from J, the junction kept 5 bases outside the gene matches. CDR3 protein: CASSLTPGGPTDTQYF. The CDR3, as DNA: TGTGCCAGCAGCTTAACACCGGGAGGCCCCACAGATACGCAGTATTTT.

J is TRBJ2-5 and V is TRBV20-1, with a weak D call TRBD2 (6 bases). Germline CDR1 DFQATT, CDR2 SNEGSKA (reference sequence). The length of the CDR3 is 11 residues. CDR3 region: CGWDSQETQYF. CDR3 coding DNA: TGCGGTTGGGACTCCCAAGAGACCCAGTACTTC.

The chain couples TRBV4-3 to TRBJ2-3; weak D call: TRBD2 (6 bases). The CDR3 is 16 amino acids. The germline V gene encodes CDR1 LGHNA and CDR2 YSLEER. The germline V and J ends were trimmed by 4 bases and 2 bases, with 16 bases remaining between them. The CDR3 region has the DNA TGCGCCAGCAGCCCCCTCGGGGGAGGACTCACAGATACGCAGTATTTT. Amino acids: CASSPLGGGLTDTQYF.

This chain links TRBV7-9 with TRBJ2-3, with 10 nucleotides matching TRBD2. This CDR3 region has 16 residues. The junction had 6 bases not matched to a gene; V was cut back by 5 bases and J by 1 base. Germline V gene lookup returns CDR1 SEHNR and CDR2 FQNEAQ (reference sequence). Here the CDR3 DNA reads TGTGCCAGCAGCCCTGTACTAGCGGGGCGCACAGATACGCAGTATTTT. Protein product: CASSPVLAGRTDTQYF.

CDR3 nucleotides: TGCGCCAGCAGCCCGGACAGGGGAGTAATGAATGAGCAGTTCTTC. Translated: CASSPDRGVMNEQFF. This chain links TRBV5-1 with TRBJ2-1; 9 bases fit TRBD1. The CDR3 is 15 residues long. V lost 4 bases, J lost 7 bases, and 9 bases stayed unmatched. Germline CDR1 SGHRS, CDR2 YFSETQ.

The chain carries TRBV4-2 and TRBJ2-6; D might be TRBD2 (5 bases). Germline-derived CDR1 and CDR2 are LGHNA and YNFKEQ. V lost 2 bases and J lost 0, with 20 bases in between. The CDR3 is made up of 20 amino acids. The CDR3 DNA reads TGTGCCAGCAGCCAAATAGTGGCCAACTTGGGGAGCTCTGGGGCCAACGTCCTGACTTTC. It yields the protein CASSQIVANLGSSGANVLTF.

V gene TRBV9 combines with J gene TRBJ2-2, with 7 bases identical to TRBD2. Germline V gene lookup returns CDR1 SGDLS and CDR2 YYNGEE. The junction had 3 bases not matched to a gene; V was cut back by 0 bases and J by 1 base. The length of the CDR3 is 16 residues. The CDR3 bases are TGTGCCAGCAGCGTAGTAAGCGGGGAGAACACCGGGGAGCTGTTTTTT. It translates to CASSVVSGENTGELFF.

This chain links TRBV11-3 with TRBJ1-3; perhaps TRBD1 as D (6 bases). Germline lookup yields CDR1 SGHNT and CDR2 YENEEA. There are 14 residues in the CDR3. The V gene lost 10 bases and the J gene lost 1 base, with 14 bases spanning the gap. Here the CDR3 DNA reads TGTGCCACATCCAGGGGAACTTCTGGAAACACCATATATTTT. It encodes CATSRGTSGNTIYF.

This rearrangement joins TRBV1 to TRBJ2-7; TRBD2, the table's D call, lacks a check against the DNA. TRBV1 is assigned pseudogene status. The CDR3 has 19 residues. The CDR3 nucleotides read TGCACCAGCAGCCAAGAATATTGCTCCCCAGGCGGGATATTATGGGAGCAGTACTTC. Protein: CTSSQEYCSPGGILWEQYF.

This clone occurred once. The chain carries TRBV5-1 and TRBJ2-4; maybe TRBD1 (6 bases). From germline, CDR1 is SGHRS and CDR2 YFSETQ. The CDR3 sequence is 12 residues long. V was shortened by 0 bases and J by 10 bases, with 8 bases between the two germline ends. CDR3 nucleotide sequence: TGCGCCAGCAGCTTGGACAGGGAAATTCAGTACTTC. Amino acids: CASSLDREIQYF.

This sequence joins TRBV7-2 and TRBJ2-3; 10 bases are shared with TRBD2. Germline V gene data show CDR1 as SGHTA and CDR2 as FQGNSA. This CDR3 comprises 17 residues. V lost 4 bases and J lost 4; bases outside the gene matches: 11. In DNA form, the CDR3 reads TGTGCCAGCAGCTCCCGGGGAGCGGGAGGGTCACCAGATACGCAGTATTTT. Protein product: CASSSRGAGGSPDTQYF.